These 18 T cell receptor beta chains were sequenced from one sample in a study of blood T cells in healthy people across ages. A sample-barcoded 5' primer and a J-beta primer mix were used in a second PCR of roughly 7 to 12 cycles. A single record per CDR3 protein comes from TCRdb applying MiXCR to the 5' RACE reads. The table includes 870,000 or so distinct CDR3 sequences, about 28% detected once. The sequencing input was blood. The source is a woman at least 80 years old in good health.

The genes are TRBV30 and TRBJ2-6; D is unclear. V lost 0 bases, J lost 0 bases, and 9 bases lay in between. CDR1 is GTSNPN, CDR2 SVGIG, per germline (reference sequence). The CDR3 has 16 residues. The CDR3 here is CAWSVTMVSGANVLTF. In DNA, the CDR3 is TGTGCCTGGAGTGTAACCATGGTCTCTGGGGCCAACGTCCTGACTTTC.

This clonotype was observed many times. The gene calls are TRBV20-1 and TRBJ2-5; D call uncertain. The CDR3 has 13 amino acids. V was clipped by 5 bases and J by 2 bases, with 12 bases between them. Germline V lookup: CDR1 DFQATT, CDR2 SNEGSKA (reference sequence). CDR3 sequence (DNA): TGCAGTGCTTTCCCTTTATTACAAGAGACCCAGTACTTC. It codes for CSAFPLLQETQYF.

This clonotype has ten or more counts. CDR3: CASSLLAGGKNIQYF. The CDR3 DNA reads TGTGCCAGCAGCCTCCTAGCGGGGGGTAAAAACATTCAGTACTTC. The rearrangement links TRBV7-9 to TRBJ2-4; 11 nucleotides match TRBD2. The CDR3 spans 15 residues. J gave up 4 bases and V 5 bases, and 4 bases lay outside the gene matches. The germline V gene encodes CDR1 SEHNR and CDR2 FQNEAQ (reference sequence). Supplemented by reference TRBV7-9 and TRBJ2-4, the full variable domain reads DTGVSQNPRHKITKRGQNVTFRCDPISEHNRLYWYRQTLGQGPEFLTYFQNEAQLEKSRLLSDRFSAERPKGSFSTLEIQRTEQGDSAMYLCASSLLAGGKNIQYFGAGTRLSVL.

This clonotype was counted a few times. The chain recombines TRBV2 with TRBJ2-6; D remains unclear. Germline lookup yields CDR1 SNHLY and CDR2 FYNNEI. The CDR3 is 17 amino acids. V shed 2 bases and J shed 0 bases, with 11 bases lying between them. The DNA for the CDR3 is TGTGCCAGCAGTGAACGTGCGGCTACCTCTGGGGCCAACGTCCTGACTTTC. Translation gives CASSERAATSGANVLTF.

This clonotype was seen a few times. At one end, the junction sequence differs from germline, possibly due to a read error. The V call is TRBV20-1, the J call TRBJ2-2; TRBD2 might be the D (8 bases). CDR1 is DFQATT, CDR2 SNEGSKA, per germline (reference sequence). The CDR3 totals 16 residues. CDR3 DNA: TGCAGTGCTAGACGCGGGGGGACAGATAGAACCGGGGAGCGGTTTTTT. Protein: CSARRGGTDRTGERFF.

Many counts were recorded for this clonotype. The CDR3 protein is CASSPQPFEQYF. In nucleotides, the CDR3 is TGTGCCAGCAGCCCCCAACCGTTCGAGCAGTACTTC. The gene calls are TRBV7-6 and TRBJ2-7, with D hard to call. The CDR3 covers 12 residues. The ends were cut back, 5 bases at V and 6 bases at J, with 11 bases in the middle. Per germline, CDR1 SGHVS and CDR2 FNYEAQ.

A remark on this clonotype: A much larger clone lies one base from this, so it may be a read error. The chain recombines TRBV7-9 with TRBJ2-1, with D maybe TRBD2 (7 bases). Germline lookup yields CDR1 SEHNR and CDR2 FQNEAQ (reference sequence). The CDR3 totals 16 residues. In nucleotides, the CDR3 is TGTGCCAGCGGCTTTAGTGGGGGGGGGCTTAACAATGAGCAGTTCTTC. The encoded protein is CASGFSGGGLNNEQFF.

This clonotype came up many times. CDR3 protein: CASSLVAGGPDTQYF. In nucleotides, the CDR3 is TGCGCCAGCAGCTTGGTAGCGGGGGGACCAGATACGCAGTATTTT. J is TRBJ2-3 and V is TRBV5-1; 10 bases line up with TRBD2. CDR3 length equals 15 residues. Per the germline V gene, CDR1 is SGHRS and CDR2 is YFSETQ. The V segment lost 0 bases and the J segment 4 bases; nucleotides outside the gene matches: 2.

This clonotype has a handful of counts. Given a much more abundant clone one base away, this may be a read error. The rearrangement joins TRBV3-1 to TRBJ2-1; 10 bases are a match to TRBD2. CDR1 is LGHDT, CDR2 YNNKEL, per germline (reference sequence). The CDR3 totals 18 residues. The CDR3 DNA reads TGTACCAGCAGCCAATCCCCAGGAGCGGGGGGGCCCTACAATGAGCAGTTCTTC. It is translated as CTSSQSPGAGGPYNEQFF.

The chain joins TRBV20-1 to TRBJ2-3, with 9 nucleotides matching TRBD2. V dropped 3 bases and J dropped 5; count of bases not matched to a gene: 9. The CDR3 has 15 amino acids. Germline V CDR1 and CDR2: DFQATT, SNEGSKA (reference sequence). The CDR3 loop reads CSASLSSGDQDTQYF. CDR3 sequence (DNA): TGCAGTGCTAGCCTCTCTAGCGGGGACCAAGATACGCAGTATTTT.

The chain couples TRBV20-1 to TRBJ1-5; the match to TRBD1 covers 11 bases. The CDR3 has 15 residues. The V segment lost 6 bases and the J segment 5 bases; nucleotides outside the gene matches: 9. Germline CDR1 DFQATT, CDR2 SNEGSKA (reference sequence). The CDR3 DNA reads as TGCAGTGCCGGGACCGAGGGACAGGGGGATCAGCCCCAGCATTTT. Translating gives CSAGTEGQGDQPQHF.

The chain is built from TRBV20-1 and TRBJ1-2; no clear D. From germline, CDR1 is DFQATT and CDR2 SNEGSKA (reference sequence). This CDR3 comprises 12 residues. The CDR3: CSRRGDNYGYTF. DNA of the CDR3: TGCAGCCGACGGGGAGATAACTATGGCTACACCTTC.

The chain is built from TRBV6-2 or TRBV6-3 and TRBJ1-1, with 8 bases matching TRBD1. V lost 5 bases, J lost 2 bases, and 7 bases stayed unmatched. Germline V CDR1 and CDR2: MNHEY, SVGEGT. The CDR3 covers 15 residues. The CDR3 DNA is TGTGCCAGCAGTATCAGGGGGCTAGCCAACACTGAAGCTTTCTTT. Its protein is CASSIRGLANTEAFF.

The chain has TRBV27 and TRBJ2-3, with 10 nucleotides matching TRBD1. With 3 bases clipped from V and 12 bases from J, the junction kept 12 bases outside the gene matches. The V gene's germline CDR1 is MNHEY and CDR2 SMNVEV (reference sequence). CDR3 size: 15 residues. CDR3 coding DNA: TGTGCCAGCAGTTTGGACAGGGGGAGCACAGATGCACAGTATTTT. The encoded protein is CASSLDRGSTDAQYF.

CDR3 region: CASSNQRLVNTEAFF. Here the CDR3 DNA reads TGTGCCAGTAGTAATCAGCGCCTCGTGAACACTGAAGCTTTCTTT. The V gene is TRBV19, the J gene TRBJ1-1; no clear D gene. Trimming pared 4 bases from V and 0 bases from J, leaving 12 bases between. Looked up from germline, CDR1 is LNHDA and CDR2 is SQIVND (reference sequence). The CDR3 contains 15 residues. The full variable domain, completed using reference TRBV19 and TRBJ1-1, is DGGITQSPKYLFRKEGQNVTLSCEQNLNHDAMYWYRQDPGQGLRLIYYSQIVNDFQKGDIAEGYSVSREKKESFPLTVTSAQKNPTAFYLCASSNQRLVNTEAFFGQGTRLTVV.

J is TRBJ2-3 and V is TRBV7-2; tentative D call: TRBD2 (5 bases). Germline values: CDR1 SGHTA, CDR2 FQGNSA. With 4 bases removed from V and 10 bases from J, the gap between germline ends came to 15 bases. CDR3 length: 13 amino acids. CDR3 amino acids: CASSSTTRSSQYF. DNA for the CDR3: TGTGCCAGCAGCTCGACCACTAGGTCTTCGCAGTATTTT. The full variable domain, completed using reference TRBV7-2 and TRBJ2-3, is GAGVSQSPSNKVTEKGKDVELRCDPISGHTALYWYRQSLGQGLEFLIYFQGNSAPDKSGLPSDRFSAERTGGSVSTLTIQRTQQEDSAVYLCASSSTTRSSQYFGPGTRLTVL.

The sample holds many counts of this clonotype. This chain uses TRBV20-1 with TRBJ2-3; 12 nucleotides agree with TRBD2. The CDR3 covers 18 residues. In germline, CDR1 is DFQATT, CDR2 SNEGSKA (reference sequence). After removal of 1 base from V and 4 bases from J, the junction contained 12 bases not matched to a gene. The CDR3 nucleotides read TGCAGTGCTAGAGGGTCTAGCGGGGGGGCCGTAAGTGCAGATACGCAGTATTTT. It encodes CSARGSSGGAVSADTQYF.

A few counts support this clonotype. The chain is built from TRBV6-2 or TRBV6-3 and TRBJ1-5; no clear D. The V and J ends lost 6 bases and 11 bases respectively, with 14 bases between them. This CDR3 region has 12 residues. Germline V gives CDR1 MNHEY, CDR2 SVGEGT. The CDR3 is CASSSPYRAQHF. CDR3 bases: TGTGCCAGCAGCTCGCCCTACCGGGCCCAGCATTTT.